The 14 T cell receptor beta chains reported below all come from one sample, sequenced in a study of T cell responses to AZD1222 COVID-19 vaccine. The table came from immunoSEQ multiplex PCR; TCRdb's copy has only in-frame clones and leaves some out. Among about 140,000 clones listed, 93% were seen once. Sequencing was performed on peripheral blood, taken on day 0 of MenACWY control vaccination. The receptors derive from an adult in good health.

As for this clone: At the DNA level, this CDR3 is encoded by other sequences in the same sample as well. The chain couples TRBV7-8 to TRBJ1-5; 8 nucleotides line up with TRBD1. This CDR3 spans 15 amino acids. The germline gives CDR1 SGHVS, CDR2 FQNEAQ. With V trimmed by 5 bases and J by 7 bases, 10 bases remained unmatched. The chain's CDR3 is CASSLGGGQGQPQHF. The DNA for the CDR3 is TGTGCCAGCAGCCTAGGCGGAGGACAGGGCCAGCCCCAGCATTTT.

V and J are TRBV6-5 and TRBJ1-1, with D perhaps matching TRBD1 (5 bases). The CDR3 runs to 15 residues. CDR1 and CDR2 from the germline V gene are MNHEY and SVGAGI. Trimming took 0 bases from V and 1 from J, leaving 9 bases between them. The CDR3 reads CASSYSYRTNTEAFF. CDR3 DNA: TGTGCCAGCAGTTACTCGTACAGGACGAACACTGAAGCTTTCTTT.

The chain is built from TRBV27 and TRBJ1-1; possible D gene TRBD1, 6 bases. V was shortened by 7 bases and J by 6 bases, with 18 bases between the two germline ends. Germline V gene lookup returns CDR1 MNHEY and CDR2 SMNVEV (reference sequence). The length of the CDR3 is 14 residues. The CDR3 protein is CASISTGHRPEAFF. CDR3 nucleotide sequence: TGTGCCAGCATCTCGACAGGTCATCGCCCTGAAGCTTTCTTT.

V and J are TRBV27 and TRBJ1-2; D gene unclear. V was cut by 4 bases and J by 4 bases, with 7 bases left in between. The germline V gene has CDR1 MNHEY and CDR2 SMNVEV (reference sequence). The CDR3 extends over 12 amino acids. The CDR3 DNA reads TGTGCCAGCAGTTCGAACAGCTATGGCTACACCTTC. It codes for CASSSNSYGYTF.

This chain joins TRBV6-5 and TRBJ2-5, with 7 bases fitting TRBD1. The CDR3 loop spans 13 amino acids. J lost 7 bases, V lost 6 bases, and 8 bases had no gene match. CDR1 MNHEY and CDR2 SVGAGI come from the germline V gene. The CDR3 loop is CASSGQASGTQYF. The CDR3, as DNA: TGTGCCAGCAGCGGACAGGCCTCGGGGACCCAGTACTTC.

As concerns this clone: Other DNA variants within this sample encode the same CDR3. The CDR3: CAISGTDYGYTF. The CDR3 DNA is TGTGCCATCAGTGGGACGGACTATGGCTACACCTTC. The chain joins TRBV10-3 to TRBJ1-2; D uncertain. This CDR3 region has 12 residues. V was clipped by 4 bases and J by 3 bases, with 6 bases between them. Germline V gives CDR1 ENHRY, CDR2 SYGVKD.

This clone appeared a single time. At one of its ends the junction is not consistent with the germline gene, which may arise from a read error. The chain carries TRBV3-1 (or the pseudogene TRBV3-2) and TRBJ2-7, with 9 bases identical to TRBD1. The CDR3 has 12 residues. CDR1 and CDR2 (germline): LGHDT, YNNKEL (reference sequence). The CDR3 bases are TGTGCCAGCAGCCGCATAGGGACAGGGACGCACTTC. As protein: CASSRIGTGTHF.

This clone appeared once. This chain uses TRBV5-1 with TRBJ2-5; D possibly uses TRBD1 or TRBD2 (5 bases each). The CDR3 contains 13 residues. V was clipped by 4 bases and J by 1 base, with 8 bases between them. Germline lookup yields CDR1 SGHRS and CDR2 YFSETQ. The CDR3 here is CASSGTIQETQYF. Here the CDR3 DNA reads TGCGCCAGCAGCGGGACCATCCAAGAGACCCAGTACTTC.

V is TRBV28 and J is TRBJ1-1, with 8 bases identical to TRBD1. This CDR3 has 14 amino acids. Germline CDR1 MDHEN, CDR2 SYDVKM. V was pared by 5 bases and J by 5 bases, with 7 bases of the junction left unmatched. In DNA form, the CDR3 reads TGTGCCAGCAGTCCCGACAGGGGAATGACTGAAGCTTTCTTT. Translating gives CASSPDRGMTEAFF.

The V and J genes are TRBV4-2 and TRBJ2-7, with 13 bases matching TRBD2. The V gene end was trimmed by 4 bases and the J gene end by 0 bases; junction bases not matched to a gene: 9. CDR1 is LGHNA, CDR2 YNFKEQ, per germline. This CDR3 region has 18 residues. CDR3 residues: CASSPSRGTSGVSYEQYF. CDR3 DNA: TGTGCCAGCAGCCCGAGCCGAGGGACTAGCGGGGTCTCCTACGAGCAGTACTTC.

V usage is TRBV7-9 and J usage is TRBJ1-2, with 7 nucleotides matching TRBD1. V lost 4 bases to trimming and J lost 3 bases; unmatched junction nucleotides: 14. The CDR3 totals 17 residues. Germline CDR1 and CDR2: SEHNR and FQNEAQ (reference sequence). This CDR3 reads CASSSPSRGRLDYGYTF. In nucleotides, the CDR3 is TGTGCCAGCAGCTCCCCGAGCAGGGGGAGGTTGGACTATGGCTACACCTTC.

The table lists this clone with a count of one. The rearrangement links TRBV5-1 to TRBJ2-1, with 11 bases aligning to TRBD2. V shed 4 bases, J shed 6 bases, and the junction held 6 bases outside the gene matches. CDR1 SGHRS and CDR2 YFSETQ come from the germline V gene. This CDR3 comprises 15 residues. The CDR3 loop reads CASSPPGLAVNEQFF. The DNA for the CDR3 is TGCGCCAGCAGCCCGCCGGGACTAGCGGTCAATGAGCAGTTCTTC.

The rearrangement links TRBV6-1 to TRBJ1-2; D perhaps matches TRBD1 (5 bases). V was pared by 2 bases and J by 0 bases, with 16 bases between. Germline V lookup: CDR1 MNHNS, CDR2 SASEGT. The CDR3 covers 17 residues. The DNA for the CDR3 is TGTGCCAGCAGTGAACCGGCGAGGGGTACTCCTAACTATGGCTACACCTTC. It yields the protein CASSEPARGTPNYGYTF.

The V and J genes are TRBV14 and TRBJ1-1; 8 bases agree with TRBD1. V was pared by 2 bases and J by 5 bases, with 19 bases of the junction left unmatched. The length of the CDR3 is 19 residues. From germline, CDR1 is SGHDN and CDR2 FVKESK. In DNA, the CDR3 is TGTGCCAGCAGCCAAATGATTCGGTTGGTGGCAGGGGGCCGAACTGAAGCTTTCTTT. Protein sequence: CASSQMIRLVAGGRTEAFF.